This T cell receptor beta chain came from a study of cytomegalovirus exposure and HLA in healthy donors. Details on this clone: Its antigen is as yet unknown.

The study, taken as a whole, reports: Most observed TCR sequences were rare, whereas some public TCRs were detected in many donors. Analysis performed later found roughly 18,000 TCR beta sequences associated with HLA alleles at 0.05 false discovery rate. V- and J-gene trimming of TCR beta was linked (in a later analysis) to a missense DCLRE1C variant.

This PCR relied on a set of 60 Vbeta primers and 13 Jbeta primers. The data were produced by immunoSEQ multiplex PCR, yet TCRdb's version contains in-frame clones alone and is incomplete. The sample lists about 150,000 clones; 60% to 85% were seen once. The TCR was taken from a man between 40 and 49 years old in good health and CMV-seropositive. Specimen: PBMCs.

This CDR3 is CASSVGGRGYNEQFF. The CDR3 DNA follows: TGTGCCAGCAGCGTAGGCGGGAGGGGGTACAATGAGCAGTTCTTC. The chain combines TRBV9 with TRBJ2-1; 9 nucleotides align to TRBD2. This CDR3 is built from 15 residues. The ends lost 0 bases at V and 4 bases at J; junction bases unmatched: 2. Germline assignment: CDR1 SGDLS and CDR2 YYNGEE.